A selection of T cell receptor beta chains follows, all from one sample in a study of beta chain features in type 1 diabetes. Data came from immunoSEQ multiplex PCR; TCRdb stores just in-frame clones and leaves some out. The sample records about 150,000 clones, 9.2% being singletons. The sequenced sample consisted of central memory CD4+ T cells from blood. The receptors shown here come from a young man in good health. Each CDR3 is given with its conserved first and last residue. D genes are given only for firm matches. The size of a clone is reported for some rows only, either as once, few or many, or as a class for expanded clones.

v_call	j_call	clone_size	d_call	cdr3_nt	cdr3_aa
TRBV7-3	TRBJ2-5	few	TRBD2	TGTGCCAGCAGCTCCTCTAGCGGAGAGACCCAGTACTTC	CASSSSSGETQYF
TRBV6-5	TRBJ2-7	few	TRBD2	TGTGCCAGCAGATCGGGACTAGCGGGCTCCTACGAGCAGTACTTC	CASRSGLAGSYEQYF
TRBV20-1	TRBJ2-7	few	NA	TGCAGTGCTAGTACATCCTACGAGCAGTACTTC	CSASTSYEQYF
TRBV18	TRBJ1-5	NA	TRBD1	TGTGCCAGCTCACCTGGACAGGGTGGCGACCAGCCCCAGCATTTT	CASSPGQGGDQPQHF
TRBV2	TRBJ1-2	many	NA	TGTGCCAGCAGTCCCGGACCGGACACGGGTTACGGCTACACCTTC	CASSPGPDTGYGYTF
TRBV7-9	TRBJ2-3	few	NA	TGTGCCAGCAGCGGCACAGGGAGGGTCACGCAGTATTTT	CASSGTGRVTQYF
TRBV19	TRBJ1-2	NA	TRBD1	TGTGCCAGCGAACAGGGGGTTAACTATGGCTACACCTTC	CASEQGVNYGYTF
TRBV9	TRBJ1-2	NA	TRBD1	TGTGCCAGCAACTTAGGGACAGGGGGCGATGGCTACACCTTC	CASNLGTGGDGYTF
TRBV19	TRBJ1-1	few	NA	TGTGCCAGTAGTAATAGAAGGAACACTGAAGCTTTCTTT	CASSNRRNTEAFF
TRBV4-1	TRBJ2-1	few	NA	TGCGCCAGCAGTCAACCCCCGGGGGGCCGCTACAATGAGCAGTTCTTC	CASSQPPGGRYNEQFF
TRBV5-5	TRBJ1-5	few	NA	TGTGCCAGCAGCCATCGGTCCCGGGATCAGCCCCAGCATTTT	CASSHRSRDQPQHF
TRBV7-3	TRBJ1-2	NA	NA	TGTGCCAGCAGCTTAAATTACGTCGGGTATGGCTACACCTTC	CASSLNYVGYGYTF
TRBV11-2	TRBJ1-2	few	NA	TGTGCCAGCAGCCCTGACAGAAACTATGGCTACACCTTC	CASSPDRNYGYTF
TRBV5-1	TRBJ2-2	many	NA	TGCGCCAGCGGCGGAGTGACCGGGGAGCTGTTTTTT	CASGGVTGELFF
TRBV6-1	TRBJ2-7	few	NA	TGTGCCAGCAGCGAGGGTGGTTCAGGGGTCTACGAGCAGTACTTC	CASSEGGSGVYEQYF
TRBV29-1	TRBJ2-7	many	TRBD1	TGCAGCGTACGGGACAGGGCGACCTACGAGCAGTACTTC	CSVRDRATYEQYF
TRBV15	TRBJ2-7	few	TRBD2	TGTGCCACCAGCAGAGATCGAGCGGGGGATTACGAGCAGTACTTC	CATSRDRAGDYEQYF
TRBV18	TRBJ2-1	many	TRBD2	TGTGCCAGCTCACCGGGACTAGCGGGCAGTGAGCAGTTCTTC	CASSPGLAGSEQFF
TRBV7-2	TRBJ2-1	few	TRBD1	TGTGCCAGCAGCTTATCCGGACAGGGGGTCAATGAGCAGTTCTTC	CASSLSGQGVNEQFF
TRBV11-2	TRBJ1-5	NA	NA	TGTGCCAGCAGCTTAGAATCGGGTGGGAGCAATCAGCCCCAGCATTTT	CASSLESGGSNQPQHF
TRBV7-2	TRBJ2-2	few	TRBD1	TGTGCCAGCAGACCAGGGGGCGCGAACACCGGGGAGCTGTTTTTT	CASRPGGANTGELFF
TRBV11-2	TRBJ2-6	few	TRBD1	TGTGCCAGCAGCTTCAACCGGGACAGGATTAGCTCTGGGGCCAACGTCCTGACTTTC	CASSFNRDRISSGANVLTF
TRBV5-6	TRBJ1-1	few	TRBD1	TGTGCCAGCAACGTTCGTAGGACAGGGGTGACTGAAGCTTTCTTT	CASNVRRTGVTEAFF
TRBV5-6	TRBJ2-2	NA	NA	TGTGCCAGCAGCCCTGGACAGAAGCAGATAGAGGGGGAGCTGTTTTTT	CASSPGQKQIEGELFF
TRBV2	TRBJ2-5	few	TRBD1	TGTGCCAGCATGGGGGACAGGCAAGAGACCCAGTACTTC	CASMGDRQETQYF
TRBV6-5	TRBJ2-3	few	TRBD2	TGTGCCAGCAGTTACCGGGGGGGCTTGACAGATACGCAGTATTTT	CASSYRGGLTDTQYF
TRBV30	TRBJ1-1	few	NA	TGTGCCTGGATGGGCCAGGGGAACACTGAAGCTTTCTTT	CAWMGQGNTEAFF
TRBV6-6	TRBJ2-3	few	TRBD1	TGTGCCAGCAGTTTGGGCAGGGGGACCGCAGATACGCAGTATTTT	CASSLGRGTADTQYF
TRBV29-1	TRBJ1-3	few	TRBD1	TGCAGCGTTGTCCCCATGACAGGGAACGGAAACACCATATATTTT	CSVVPMTGNGNTIYF
TRBV5-1	TRBJ2-3	NA	TRBD2	TGCGCCAGCAGCTTGGAGCTAGCGGGTTCTACAGATACGCAGTATTTT	CASSLELAGSTDTQYF
TRBV5-6	TRBJ2-1	many	NA	TGTGCCAGCAGCTTGCGCGGTTTTGTTAATGAGCAGTTCTTC	CASSLRGFVNEQFF
TRBV4-3	TRBJ2-1	many	TRBD1	TGCGCCAGCAGCCAGGGACAGGGACCAGGTGAGCAGTTCTTC	CASSQGQGPGEQFF
TRBV7-9	TRBJ1-5	few	NA	TGTGCCAGCAGCTTACAGGAAGGTCAGCCCCAGCATTTT	CASSLQEGQPQHF
TRBV4-1	TRBJ1-2	few	NA	TGCGCCAGCAGCCAAGTGGCAGGGTCGAATACGGGCTACACCTTC	CASSQVAGSNTGYTF